This TCR beta chain was sequenced in a study of radiotherapy plus CTLA-4 blockade in lung cancer. As for the study in general: For less than 20% of patients, objective responses occurred, and around 31% had disease control.

As for this clone: Other DNA sequences in this specimen translate into the identical CDR3.

Trimming took 2 bases from V and 5 from J, leaving 7 bases between them. The CDR3 extends over 14 amino acids. CDR1 is MDHEN and CDR2 is SYDVKM in the germline V gene. Repertoires were generated with immunoSEQ multiplex PCR, while TCRdb's copy carries only in-frame clones and drops some. The sample includes around 82,000 clones, about 79% of them seen just once. The rearrangement uses TRBV28 and TRBJ1-6; D is ambiguous. Source: peripheral blood, taken from a patient treated with radiotherapy plus ipilimumab. The source is a human donor with non-small cell lung cancer whose response to radiotherapy plus ipilimumab could not be evaluated. Some clones in this sample may be carry-over from other donors' samples. The CDR3 DNA reads as TGTGCCAGCAGTTTAACCGGGAATAATTCACCCCTCCACTTT. Translating it yields CASSLTGNNSPLHF. Together with reference TRBV28 and TRBJ1-6, the CDR3 gives the full variable domain: DVKVTQSSRYLVKRTGEKVFLECVQDMDHENMFWYRQDPGLGLRLIYFSYDVKMKEKGDIPEGYSVSREKKERFSLILESASTNQTSMYLCASSLTGNNSPLHFGNGTRLTVT.